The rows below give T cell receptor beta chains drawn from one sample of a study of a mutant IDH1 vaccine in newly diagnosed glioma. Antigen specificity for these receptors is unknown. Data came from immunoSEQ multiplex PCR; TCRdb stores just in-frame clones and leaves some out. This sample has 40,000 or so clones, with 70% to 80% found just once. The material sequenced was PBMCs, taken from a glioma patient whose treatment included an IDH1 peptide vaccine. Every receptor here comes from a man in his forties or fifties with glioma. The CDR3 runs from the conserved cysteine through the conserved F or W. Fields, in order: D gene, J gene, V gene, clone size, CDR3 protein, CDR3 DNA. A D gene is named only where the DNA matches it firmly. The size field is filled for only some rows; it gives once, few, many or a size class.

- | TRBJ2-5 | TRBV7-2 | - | CASSLHSTSSTQYF | TGTGCCAGCAGCTTACACTCGACTAGTTCCACCCAGTACTTC
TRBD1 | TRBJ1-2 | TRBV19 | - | CASSIEWDSYGYTF | TGTGCCAGTAGTATAGAATGGGACAGCTATGGCTACACCTTC
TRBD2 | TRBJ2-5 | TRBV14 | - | CASSPWTSGGAFMETQYF | TGTGCCAGCAGCCCCTGGACTAGCGGGGGGGCGTTTATGGAGACCCAGTACTTC
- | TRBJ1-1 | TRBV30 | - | CAWSLTTGNTEAFF | TGTGCCTGGAGTTTAACGACAGGGAACACTGAAGCTTTCTTT
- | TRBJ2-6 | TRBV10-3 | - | CAISERGLQGTGAGANVLTF | TGTGCCATCAGTGAGAGGGGGCTACAGGGCACGGGGGCTGGGGCCAACGTCCTGACTTTC
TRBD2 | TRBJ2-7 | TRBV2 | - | CASSAGGAYEQYF | TGTGCCAGCTCAGCGGGGGGAGCCTACGAGCAGTACTTC
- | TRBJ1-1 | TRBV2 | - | CASSDRPLRWAEAFF | TGTGCCAGCAGTGATCGACCCCTTAGGTGGGCTGAAGCTTTCTTT
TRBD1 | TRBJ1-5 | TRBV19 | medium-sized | CASTEGQGARLAQHF | TGTGCCAGTACAGAAGGACAGGGGGCCCGGTTAGCCCAGCATTTT
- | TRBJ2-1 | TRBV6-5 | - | CASSYGDMVYNEQFF | TGTGCCAGCAGTTACGGGGATATGGTCTACAATGAGCAGTTCTTC
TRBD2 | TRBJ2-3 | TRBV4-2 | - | CASSYERGALNTQYF | TGTGCCAGCAGCTATGAGCGGGGGGCACTAAATACGCAGTATTTT
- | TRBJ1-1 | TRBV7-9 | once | CASSLTMENTEAFF | TGTGCCAGCAGCTTAACGATGGAGAACACTGAAGCTTTCTTT